These 23 T cell receptor beta chains were all obtained from the same sample, sequenced in a study of post-analysis software for immune sequencing data. General observations from the study: TRBV5-6, TRBV5-1 and TRBV20-1 belonged to a set of roughly five TRBV segments that were more frequent in patients than controls.

Their recognized antigens are unknown. Unique molecular identifiers were present in the TCR beta cDNA libraries. TCRdb recomputed calls from the PCR reads with MiXCR, one row per CDR3 protein. The repertoire holds under 650,000 distinct CDR3 sequences, with roughly 47% as singletons. Sequenced sample: blood. The receptors were gathered from a girl aged 5 to 17 with multiple sclerosis.

The rearrangement uses TRBV7-3 and TRBJ1-1; a weak D match, TRBD1 (5 bases). Germline-derived CDR1 and CDR2 are SGHTA and FQGTGA. CDR3 length: 14 amino acids. The germline V and J ends were trimmed by 4 bases and 3 bases, with 12 bases remaining between them. As DNA, the CDR3 is TGTGCCAGCAGCTCAGGGTCGGGGGACACTGAAGCTTTCTTT. Residues: CASSSGSGDTEAFF.

This clonotype was seen a few times. This rearrangement joins TRBV20-1 to TRBJ2-7; 11 positions match TRBD1. The V and J ends lost 4 bases and 3 bases, in that order; junction bases with no gene match: 5. Germline V gives CDR1 DFQATT, CDR2 SNEGSKA (reference sequence). The CDR3 totals 14 residues. CDR3 residues: CSAKGQGVIYEQYF. CDR3 bases: TGCAGTGCTAAGGGACAGGGGGTTATCTACGAGCAGTACTTC.

This chain joins TRBV6-5 and TRBJ1-1; no clear D gene. Germline V gene lookup returns CDR1 MNHEY and CDR2 SVGAGI. Trimming cost V 8 bases and J 8 bases, with 9 bases left between them. The CDR3 contains 10 residues. The CDR3 DNA follows: TGTGCCAGCGGAAATGGAGAAGCTTTCTTT. Its translation: CASGNGEAFF.

This clonotype showed up just a few times. The chain couples TRBV5-6 to TRBJ2-5, with a tentative D call TRBD2 (7 bases). The CDR3 is made up of 16 amino acids. Germline V lookup: CDR1 SGHDT, CDR2 YYEEEE. Trimming cost V 0 bases and J 9 bases, with 21 bases left between them. Here the CDR3 reads CASSLGAGARSKSQYF. CDR3 nucleotides: TGTGCCAGCAGCTTGGGGGCGGGGGCGCGGAGTAAATCCCAGTACTTC.

The V call is TRBV6-5, the J call TRBJ2-6; 7 bases map to TRBD1. CDR1 and CDR2 from the germline V gene are MNHEY and SVGAGI. The CDR3 is 15 residues long. J was trimmed by 4 bases and V by 6 bases; bases with no gene match: 6. In DNA form, the CDR3 reads TGTGCCAGCAGGACAGGGTTCTCGGGGGCCAACGTCCTGACTTTC. Residues: CASRTGFSGANVLTF.

The chain uses TRBV5-1 and TRBJ1-1, with TRBD1 as a possible D gene (6 bases). The germline gives CDR1 SGHRS, CDR2 YFSETQ. The CDR3 is made up of 16 amino acids. V gave up 2 bases and J gave up 11 bases, with 25 bases separating them. The DNA for the CDR3 is TGCGCCAGCAGCTTCGGATTCCCGACAGGCGCCGACGAGGCTTTCTTT. Translated, it gives CASSFGFPTGADEAFF.

The CDR3 loop reads CASSFRGVDYGYTF. As DNA, the CDR3 is TGTGCCAGCAGTTTCCGGGGGGTAGACTATGGCTACACCTTC. This sequence joins TRBV12-3 or TRBV12-4 and TRBJ1-2, with D perhaps TRBD1 (5 bases). The CDR3 length is 14 residues. Between the trimmed V and J ends, which lost 3 bases and 3 bases, there was a span of 11 bases.

The V and J genes are TRBV12-3 or TRBV12-4 and TRBJ2-6; 7 bases match TRBD1. The CDR3 sequence is 16 residues long. V lost 4 bases and J lost 0; bases outside the gene matches: 3. CDR3 in amino acids: CASSSYRGSGANVLTF. The CDR3 region has the DNA TGTGCCAGCAGTTCCTACAGGGGCTCTGGGGCCAACGTCCTGACTTTC.

The genes are TRBV5-1 and TRBJ2-1; 10 bases are a match to TRBD2. The CDR3 has 14 residues. Trimming removed 6 bases from V and 3 bases from J; junction bases left unmatched: 3. The germline CDR1 and CDR2 sequences are SGHRS and YFSETQ. The CDR3, as DNA: TGCGCCAGCACTCTAGCGGGAGTCTACAATGAGCAGTTCTTC. As protein: CASTLAGVYNEQFF. Drawing the rest from reference TRBV5-1 and TRBJ2-1, the complete variable domain is KAGVTQTPRYLIKTRGQQVTLSCSPISGHRSVSWYQQTPGQGLQFLFEYFSETQRNKGNFPGRFSGRQFSNSRSEMNVSTLELGDSALYLCASTLAGVYNEQFFGPGTRLTVL.

V usage is TRBV7-9 and J usage is TRBJ2-1; 8 bases line up with TRBD2. The CDR3 has 15 residues. V gave up 2 bases and J gave up 10 bases; unmatched junction bases: 10. Germline loops: CDR1 SEHNR, CDR2 FQNEAQ (reference sequence). CDR3 in amino acids: CASSLPGLARLEQFF. In DNA form, the CDR3 reads TGTGCCAGCAGCTTACCCGGACTAGCTAGGTTGGAGCAGTTCTTC. Looking up the rest from reference TRBV7-9 and TRBJ2-1 gives the full variable domain: DTGVSQNPRHKITKRGQNVTFRCDPISEHNRLYWYRQTLGQGPEFLTYFQNEAQLEKSRLLSDRFSAERPKGSFSTLEIQRTEQGDSAMYLCASSLPGLARLEQFFGPGTRLTVL.

This clonotype was seen a few times. V and J are TRBV6-5 and TRBJ2-3, with TRBD2 matching 12 bases. Germline CDR1 is MNHEY and CDR2 is SVGAGI. The CDR3 spans 17 residues. V lost 3 bases and J lost 4; bases outside the gene matches: 8. The CDR3 sequence: CASSYRWASGGADTQYF. Here the CDR3 DNA reads TGTGCCAGCAGTTATAGATGGGCTAGCGGGGGGGCAGATACGCAGTATTTT.

The chain has TRBV20-1 and TRBJ2-1; 11 bases line up with TRBD2. This CDR3 comprises 14 residues. V lost 3 bases and J lost 5; bases outside the gene matches: 3. Per germline, CDR1 DFQATT and CDR2 SNEGSKA (reference sequence). CDR3 DNA: TGCAGTGCTAGCAAACTAGCGGGGGACAATGAGCAGTTCTTC. Its translation is CSASKLAGDNEQFF.

The chain is built from TRBV12-3 or TRBV12-4 and TRBJ2-4; tentatively, D is TRBD2 (5 bases). V lost 2 bases and J 1 base, leaving 9 bases between the germline ends. The CDR3 consists of 15 residues. Here the CDR3 DNA reads TGTGCCAGCAGTTTATTTTCGGGGGCCAAAAACATTCAGTACTTC. Translation gives CASSLFSGAKNIQYF.

J is TRBJ2-1 and V is TRBV5-1; D is unclear. CDR1 and CDR2 from the germline V gene are SGHRS and YFSETQ. V was pared by 4 bases and J by 7 bases, with 15 bases between. This CDR3 comprises 14 residues. The CDR3 DNA reads as TGCGCCAGCAGCCGTTGGCCTAACGATAATGAGCAGTTCTTC. Protein: CASSRWPNDNEQFF.

CDR3 nucleotide sequence: TGTGCCAGCTCACCGAGGTACGCCATGACTGAAGCTTTCTTT. Its protein is CASSPRYAMTEAFF. The chain combines TRBV18 with TRBJ1-1, with D uncertain. CDR3 size: 14 residues. The V and J ends lost 3 bases and 5 bases respectively, with 13 bases between them. In germline, CDR1 is KGHSH, CDR2 LQKENI.

Only one count was recorded for this clonotype. The chain joins TRBV5-1 to TRBJ1-5, with 11 positions matching TRBD1. Germline loops: CDR1 SGHRS, CDR2 YFSETQ. The CDR3 runs 14 residues. J was trimmed by 6 bases and V by 4 bases; bases with no gene match: 3. As DNA, the CDR3 is TGCGCCAGCAGCAAGGGACAGGGGGGTCAGCCCCAGCATTTT. Amino acid sequence: CASSKGQGGQPQHF.

The chain is built from TRBV5-1 and TRBJ2-3; 7 nucleotides agree with TRBD2. This CDR3 has 16 amino acids. V was clipped by 0 bases and J by 5 bases; unmatched bases: 9. Germline V gene lookup returns CDR1 SGHRS and CDR2 YFSETQ. The CDR3 DNA follows: TGCGCCAGCAGCTTGGCGATGGCGGGGGTGAAAGATACGCAGTATTTT. The encoded protein is CASSLAMAGVKDTQYF. The full variable domain, its missing parts supplied by reference TRBV5-1 and TRBJ2-3, is KAGVTQTPRYLIKTRGQQVTLSCSPISGHRSVSWYQQTPGQGLQFLFEYFSETQRNKGNFPGRFSGRQFSNSRSEMNVSTLELGDSALYLCASSLAMAGVKDTQYFGPGTRLTVL.

The rearrangement links TRBV9 to TRBJ2-3, with unresolved D. In germline, CDR1 is SGDLS, CDR2 YYNGEE. This CDR3 comprises 15 residues. The V end was cut by 0 bases, the J end by 0 bases, with 8 bases between. CDR3 nucleotide sequence: TGTGCCAGCAGCGTAGCGGCCTCAAGCACAGATACGCAGTATTTT. Its protein product is CASSVAASSTDTQYF.

The chain combines TRBV20-1 with TRBJ1-2; D is unclear. V was pared by 5 bases and J by 4 bases, with 14 bases between. This CDR3 spans 13 amino acids. CDR1 is DFQATT, CDR2 SNEGSKA, per germline (reference sequence). This CDR3 is CSARSPGSYGYTF. DNA of the CDR3: TGCAGTGCTCGTTCTCCGGGATCCTATGGCTACACCTTC.

The chain uses TRBV20-1 and TRBJ1-5, with D hard to call. V lost 2 bases to trimming and J lost 7 bases, with 9 bases between them. The CDR3 is 12 residues long. Germline V gene lookup returns CDR1 DFQATT and CDR2 SNEGSKA (reference sequence). CDR3 residues: CSARRRGQPQHF. DNA of the CDR3: TGCAGTGCTAGAAGGCGCGGACAGCCCCAGCATTTT.

The genes are TRBV12-3 or TRBV12-4 and TRBJ2-2; D call uncertain. V lost 7 bases and J lost 6, with 9 bases in between. This CDR3 is built from 12 residues. Written as DNA, the CDR3 is TGTGCCAGCAACTCGCGCCCCGGGGAGCTGTTTTTT. This encodes CASNSRPGELFF.

J is TRBJ1-1 and V is TRBV5-1; TRBD1 agrees at 7 bases. Germline values: CDR1 SGHRS, CDR2 YFSETQ. The V segment lost 0 bases and the J segment 2 bases; nucleotides outside the gene matches: 7. The CDR3 is 16 amino acids. The CDR3 DNA reads as TGCGCCAGCAGCTTGGGGACCGGGACAGCTAACACTGAAGCTTTCTTT. Translation gives CASSLGTGTANTEAFF. Complete variable domain (other parts from reference TRBV5-1 and TRBJ1-1): KAGVTQTPRYLIKTRGQQVTLSCSPISGHRSVSWYQQTPGQGLQFLFEYFSETQRNKGNFPGRFSGRQFSNSRSEMNVSTLELGDSALYLCASSLGTGTANTEAFFGQGTRLTVV.

The V gene is TRBV5-1, the J gene TRBJ2-1, with 15 bases aligning to TRBD2. The germline V gene encodes CDR1 SGHRS and CDR2 YFSETQ. The CDR3 extends over 16 amino acids. V lost 6 bases, J lost 5 bases, and 6 bases stayed unmatched. The CDR3 reads CASKGLAGGLNNEQFF. The DNA of the CDR3 is TGCGCCAGCAAGGGACTAGCGGGGGGTCTAAACAATGAGCAGTTCTTC.